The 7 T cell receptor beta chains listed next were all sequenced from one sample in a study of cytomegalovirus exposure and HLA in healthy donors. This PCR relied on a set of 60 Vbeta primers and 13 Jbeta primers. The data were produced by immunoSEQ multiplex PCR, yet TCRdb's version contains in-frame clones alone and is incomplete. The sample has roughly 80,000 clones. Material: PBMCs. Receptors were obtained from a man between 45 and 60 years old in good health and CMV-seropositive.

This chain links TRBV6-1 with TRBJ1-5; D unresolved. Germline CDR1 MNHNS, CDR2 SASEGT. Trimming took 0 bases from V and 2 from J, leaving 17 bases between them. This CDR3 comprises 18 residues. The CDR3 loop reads CASSEALRNPRGNQPQHF. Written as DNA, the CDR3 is TGTGCCAGCAGTGAAGCGCTTCGGAACCCCCGGGGCAATCAGCCCCAGCATTTT.

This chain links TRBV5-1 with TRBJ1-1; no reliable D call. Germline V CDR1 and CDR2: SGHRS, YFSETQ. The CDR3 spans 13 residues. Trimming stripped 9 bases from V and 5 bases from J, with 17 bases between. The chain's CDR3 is CATSREGRTEAFF. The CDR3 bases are TGCGCCACCTCGAGGGAGGGTCGGACTGAAGCTTTCTTT.

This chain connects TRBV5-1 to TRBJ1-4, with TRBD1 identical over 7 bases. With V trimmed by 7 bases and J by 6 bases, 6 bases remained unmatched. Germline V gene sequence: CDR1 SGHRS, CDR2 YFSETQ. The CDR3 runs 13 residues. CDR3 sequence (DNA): TGCGCCAGCGCAGGGACAGACCATGAAAAACTGTTTTTT. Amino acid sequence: CASAGTDHEKLFF.

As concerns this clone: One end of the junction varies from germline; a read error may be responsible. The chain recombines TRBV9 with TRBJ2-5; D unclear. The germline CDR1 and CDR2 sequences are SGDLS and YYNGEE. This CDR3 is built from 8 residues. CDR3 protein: CASTPSDF. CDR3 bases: TGTGCCAGCACCCCCTCGGACTTC.

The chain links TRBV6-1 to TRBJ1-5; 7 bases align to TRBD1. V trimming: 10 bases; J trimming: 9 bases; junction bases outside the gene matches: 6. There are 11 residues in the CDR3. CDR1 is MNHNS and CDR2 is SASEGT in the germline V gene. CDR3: CATEGAGPQHF. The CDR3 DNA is TGTGCCACAGAGGGGGCCGGGCCCCAGCATTTT.

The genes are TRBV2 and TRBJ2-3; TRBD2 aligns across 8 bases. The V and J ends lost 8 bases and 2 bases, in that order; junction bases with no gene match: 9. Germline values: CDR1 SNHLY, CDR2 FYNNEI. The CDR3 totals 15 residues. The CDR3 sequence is CASAFRGGPTDTQYF. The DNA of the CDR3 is TGTGCCAGCGCCTTCCGGGGGGGCCCCACAGATACGCAGTATTTT. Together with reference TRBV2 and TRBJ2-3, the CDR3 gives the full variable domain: EPEVTQTPSHQVTQMGQEVILRCVPISNHLYFYWYRQILGQKVEFLVSFYNNEISEKSEIFDDQFSVERPDGSNFTLKIRSTKLEDSAMYFCASAFRGGPTDTQYFGPGTRLTVL.

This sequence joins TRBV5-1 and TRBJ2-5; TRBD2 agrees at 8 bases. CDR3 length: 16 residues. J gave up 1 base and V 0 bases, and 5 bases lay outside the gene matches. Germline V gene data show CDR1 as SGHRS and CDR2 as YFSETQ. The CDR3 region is CASSLGSAGGQETQYF. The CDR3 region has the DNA TGCGCCAGCAGCTTGGGGTCTGCGGGGGGCCAAGAGACCCAGTACTTC.